A selection of T cell receptor beta chains follows, all from one sample in a study of CD8 T cells in ankylosing spondylitis. In TCRdb, the 5' RACE reads were re-called with MiXCR into one record per CDR3 protein. Of about 800,000 distinct CDR3 sequences listed, roughly 10% are singletons. The sample was blood, either unsorted or a sorted T cell fraction (not recorded which). These TCRs come from a male donor with ankylosing spondylitis. CDR3s include the opening cysteine and the closing phenylalanine or tryptophan. D genes are given only for firm matches. Only some rows state a clone size, as once, few, many or a class for expanded clones.

D gene: TRBD2; clone size: -; V gene: TRBV5-1; J gene: TRBJ2-1; CDR3 DNA: TGCGCCAGCAGCTTGGTCCGGGAGGACAATGAGCAGTTCTTC; CDR3 protein: CASSLVREDNEQFF
D gene: -; clone size: few; V gene: TRBV6-2/TRBV6-3; J gene: TRBJ2-1; CDR3 DNA: TGTGCCACCACAGACAGGGGAGGGAACAATGAGCAGTTCTTC; CDR3 protein: CATTDRGGNNEQFF
D gene: -; clone size: few; V gene: TRBV6-6; J gene: TRBJ1-2; CDR3 DNA: TGTGCCAGCAGAGTTTACCGGGACGATGGCTACACCTTC; CDR3 protein: CASRVYRDDGYTF
D gene: -; clone size: few; V gene: TRBV7-2; J gene: TRBJ1-5; CDR3 DNA: TGTGCCAGCAGCCCGGGGCAGGATCAGCCCCAGCATTTT; CDR3 protein: CASSPGQDQPQHF
D gene: -; clone size: -; V gene: TRBV14; J gene: TRBJ2-2; CDR3 DNA: TGTGCCAGCAGCCAGGGTGATCCGGGGGCCGTTAACACCGGGGAGCTGTTTTTT; CDR3 protein: CASSQGDPGAVNTGELFF
D gene: -; clone size: many; V gene: TRBV20-1; J gene: TRBJ1-6; CDR3 DNA: TGCAGTGCTAGTCGGCCAGGGGTAGGGTCACCCCTCCACTTT; CDR3 protein: CSASRPGVGSPLHF
D gene: TRBD2; clone size: -; V gene: TRBV6-5; J gene: TRBJ2-1; CDR3 DNA: TGTGCCAGCAGTTATAACCCCGGGACTAGCGGGGGGCGACGGTTCTTC; CDR3 protein: CASSYNPGTSGGRRFF
D gene: -; clone size: many; V gene: TRBV20-1; J gene: TRBJ2-5; CDR3 DNA: TGCAGTGCCGGTTGGGGGAAAGAGACCCAGTACTTC; CDR3 protein: CSAGWGKETQYF
D gene: TRBD1; clone size: -; V gene: TRBV3-1; J gene: TRBJ1-5; CDR3 DNA: TGTGCCTGCAGCAACGGACAGGGGTACAATCAGCCCCAGCATTTT; CDR3 protein: CACSNGQGYNQPQHF
D gene: -; clone size: -; V gene: TRBV10-2; J gene: TRBJ2-7; CDR3 DNA: TGCGCCAGCAGTGGGCAGAGGCCTAAGGAGCAGTACTTC; CDR3 protein: CASSGQRPKEQYF
D gene: TRBD1; clone size: few; V gene: TRBV5-1; J gene: TRBJ2-7; CDR3 DNA: TGCGCCAGCAGCCTTCGACAGGGGAACGACGAGCAGTACTTC; CDR3 protein: CASSLRQGNDEQYF
D gene: -; clone size: many; V gene: TRBV20-1; J gene: TRBJ2-2; CDR3 DNA: TGCAGTGCCAGGCGGTTAGCGGATCCGAACACCGGGGAGCTGTTTTTT; CDR3 protein: CSARRLADPNTGELFF
D gene: -; clone size: -; V gene: TRBV5-1; J gene: TRBJ2-1; CDR3 DNA: TGCGCCAGCAGCTTGGTCTCTCCTAGTGTAAACTACAATGAGCAGTTCTTC; CDR3 protein: CASSLVSPSVNYNEQFF
D gene: -; clone size: few; V gene: TRBV6-2/TRBV6-3; J gene: TRBJ2-1; CDR3 DNA: TGTGCCAGCACCTTGGGACCCCACAATGAGCAGTTCTTC; CDR3 protein: CASTLGPHNEQFF
D gene: TRBD1; clone size: -; V gene: TRBV7-2; J gene: TRBJ2-7; CDR3 DNA: TGTGCCAGCAGCTTAGCGCCGGGACAGAGCTCCTACGAGCAGTACTTC; CDR3 protein: CASSLAPGQSSYEQYF
D gene: TRBD1; clone size: -; V gene: TRBV5-6; J gene: TRBJ1-1; CDR3 DNA: TGTGCCAGCAGCTCCCCGGGACAGGGGGCAACTGAAGCTTTCTTT; CDR3 protein: CASSSPGQGATEAFF
D gene: TRBD1; clone size: many; V gene: TRBV12-3/TRBV12-4; J gene: TRBJ1-1; CDR3 DNA: TGTGCCAGCAGATTACAGGGGTCGACTGAAGCTTTCTTT; CDR3 protein: CASRLQGSTEAFF
D gene: -; clone size: -; V gene: TRBV5-1; J gene: TRBJ2-3; CDR3 DNA: TGCGCCAGCAGCCCAGGGAGTCTAGATACGCAGTATTTT; CDR3 protein: CASSPGSLDTQYF
D gene: -; clone size: few; V gene: TRBV7-2; J gene: TRBJ2-2; CDR3 DNA: TGTGCCAGCAGCGCGGACATTAACACCGGGGAGCTGTTTTTT; CDR3 protein: CASSADINTGELFF